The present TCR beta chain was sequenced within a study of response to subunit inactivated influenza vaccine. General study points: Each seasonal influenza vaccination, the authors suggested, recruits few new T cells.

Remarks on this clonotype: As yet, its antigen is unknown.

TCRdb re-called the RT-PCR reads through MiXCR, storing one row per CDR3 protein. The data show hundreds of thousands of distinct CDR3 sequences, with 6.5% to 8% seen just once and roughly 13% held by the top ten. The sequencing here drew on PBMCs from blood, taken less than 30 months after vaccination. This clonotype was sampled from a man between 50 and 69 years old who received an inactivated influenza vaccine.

The CDR3 loop reads CASSSTSGARVEQFF. The CDR3 DNA follows: TGTGCCAGCAGCTCAACTAGCGGGGCTCGGGTTGAGCAGTTCTTC. The chain couples TRBV6-1 to TRBJ2-1, with 10 bases that match TRBD2. The CDR3 totals 15 residues. Trimming cost V 6 bases and J 9 bases; bases outside gene matches: 11. Germline CDR1 is MNHNS and CDR2 is SASEGT.